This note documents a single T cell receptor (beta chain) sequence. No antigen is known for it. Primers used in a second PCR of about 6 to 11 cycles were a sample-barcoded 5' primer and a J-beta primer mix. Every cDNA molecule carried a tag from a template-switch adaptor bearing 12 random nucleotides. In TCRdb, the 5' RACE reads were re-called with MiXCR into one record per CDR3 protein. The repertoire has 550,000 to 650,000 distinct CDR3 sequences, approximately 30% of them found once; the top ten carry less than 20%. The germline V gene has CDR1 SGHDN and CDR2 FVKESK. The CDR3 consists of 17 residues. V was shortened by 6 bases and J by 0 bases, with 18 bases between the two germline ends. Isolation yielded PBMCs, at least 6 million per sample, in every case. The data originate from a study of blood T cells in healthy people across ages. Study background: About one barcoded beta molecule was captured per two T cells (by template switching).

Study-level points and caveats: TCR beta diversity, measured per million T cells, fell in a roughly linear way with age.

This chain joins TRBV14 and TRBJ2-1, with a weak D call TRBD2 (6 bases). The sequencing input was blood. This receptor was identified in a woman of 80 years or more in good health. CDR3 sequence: CASSRERPFSSYNEQFF. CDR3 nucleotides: TGTGCCAGCAGTCGGGAGCGGCCCTTCAGCTCCTACAATGAGCAGTTCTTC.